These 16 T cell receptor beta chains originate from one sample sequenced in a study of T cells after yellow fever vaccination. TCRdb analysed the 5' RACE reads with MiXCR anew, one entry per CDR3 protein. The table shows 9,000 to 15,000 distinct CDR3 sequences, with roughly 6% occurring only once. The sample consisted of PBMCs, either bulk or a sorted T-cell subset (CD4+, CD8+, memory, or dextramer-sorted; not recorded which), taken on the day of the yellow fever booster vaccination. These TCRs come from a man aged 25-45 years who received the YFV17D yellow fever vaccine.

This clonotype was seen at least ten times. The rearrangement joins TRBV20-1 to TRBJ2-5; D ambiguous. CDR1 is DFQATT, CDR2 SNEGSKA, per germline (reference sequence). This CDR3 comprises 12 residues. V was shortened by 0 bases and J by 5 bases, with 7 bases between the two germline ends. CDR3 in DNA: TGCAGTGCTAGAGATCAGTCCGAGACCCAGTACTTC. Translated: CSARDQSETQYF.

This clonotype is classed as medium-sized. The V and J genes are TRBV27 and TRBJ2-2, with no clear D. The germline gives CDR1 MNHEY, CDR2 SMNVEV (reference sequence). The CDR3 runs to 14 residues. Between the trimmed V and J ends, which lost 4 bases and 3 bases, there was a span of 9 bases. CDR3 loop: CASSSRQDTGELFF. Here the CDR3 DNA reads TGTGCCAGCAGTTCCCGCCAGGACACCGGGGAGCTGTTTTTT.

Ten or more counts support this clonotype. The chain joins TRBV5-1 to TRBJ2-1; 16 nucleotides agree with TRBD2. The CDR3 has 16 residues. CDR1 SGHRS and CDR2 YFSETQ come from the germline V gene. Trimming at V came to 6 bases and at J to 7 bases, leaving 7 bases not matched to a gene. The CDR3 here is CASTEGLAGGGNEQFF. The CDR3 nucleotides read TGCGCCAGCACCGAGGGACTAGCGGGAGGGGGGAATGAGCAGTTCTTC.

This clonotype has ten or more counts. The rearrangement joins TRBV20-1 to TRBJ2-1; 8 bases align to TRBD2. The V segment lost 1 base and the J segment 8 bases; nucleotides outside the gene matches: 7. The length of the CDR3 is 14 residues. Germline loops: CDR1 DFQATT, CDR2 SNEGSKA (reference sequence). The CDR3 spells CSARVREGLDEQFF. As DNA, the CDR3 is TGCAGTGCTAGAGTACGGGAGGGACTCGATGAGCAGTTCTTC.

By its share, this clonotype is medium-sized. The rearrangement uses TRBV4-3 and TRBJ2-3; D gene uncertain. Trimming removed 4 bases from V and 5 bases from J, with 7 bases in between. CDR1 and CDR2 (germline): LGHNA, YSLEER. The CDR3 is made up of 12 amino acids. In DNA, the CDR3 is TGCGCCAGCAGCCCCACACGAGATACGCAGTATTTT. Protein sequence: CASSPTRDTQYF.

There are many counts of this clonotype. The rearrangement uses TRBV29-1 and TRBJ1-1; D gene unclear. This CDR3 is built from 11 residues. V lost 4 bases, J lost 2 bases, and 5 bases lay in between. Germline lookup yields CDR1 SQVTM and CDR2 ANQGSEA. Here the CDR3 reads CSVVGNTEAFF. The DNA of the CDR3 is TGCAGCGTTGTCGGTAACACTGAAGCTTTCTTT.

The J gene is TRBJ2-2, the V gene TRBV7-2; D uncertain. Per the germline V gene, CDR1 is SGHTA and CDR2 is FQGNSA. This CDR3 comprises 12 residues. V gave up 5 bases and J gave up 3 bases, with 4 bases separating them. This CDR3 is CASSMYTGELFF. The CDR3 region has the DNA TGTGCCAGCAGCATGTACACCGGGGAGCTGTTTTTT.

This clonotype is medium-sized in the sample. The V and J genes are TRBV10-3 and TRBJ1-1; D not resolved. The germline CDR1 and CDR2 sequences are ENHRY and SYGVKD. The V gene lost 8 bases and the J gene lost 2 bases, with 9 bases spanning the gap. This CDR3 spans 12 amino acids. In DNA form, the CDR3 reads TGTGCCATCCAGACCGCTAACACTGAAGCTTTCTTT. This codes for CAIQTANTEAFF.

Ten or more counts support this clonotype. The rearrangement links TRBV5-1 to TRBJ2-6; D remains unclear. Germline lookup yields CDR1 SGHRS and CDR2 YFSETQ. The CDR3 is 16 residues long. V shed 0 bases and J shed 2 bases, with 9 bases lying between them. The CDR3 here is CASSLAAGAGANVLTF. The CDR3, as DNA: TGCGCCAGCAGCTTGGCCGCTGGGGCTGGGGCCAACGTCCTGACTTTC. Based on the CDR3 plus reference TRBV5-1 and TRBJ2-6, the full variable domain is KAGVTQTPRYLIKTRGQQVTLSCSPISGHRSVSWYQQTPGQGLQFLFEYFSETQRNKGNFPGRFSGRQFSNSRSEMNVSTLELGDSALYLCASSLAAGAGANVLTFGAGSRLTVL.

This clonotype has at least ten counts. V usage is TRBV12-3 or TRBV12-4 and J usage is TRBJ1-2; D gene unclear. The CDR3 sequence is 13 residues long. With 6 bases removed from V and 1 base from J, the gap between germline ends came to 9 bases. Here the CDR3 DNA reads TGTGCCAGCAGGCCCCAGGTTAACTATGGCTACACCTTC. It specifies CASRPQVNYGYTF.

At least ten counts were recorded for this clonotype. This chain joins TRBV15 and TRBJ2-1; tentative D call: TRBD2 (6 bases). CDR3 length: 15 amino acids. The V gene's germline CDR1 is LNHNV and CDR2 YYDKDF (reference sequence). Between the trimmed V and J ends, which lost 5 bases and 0 bases, there was a span of 11 bases. The CDR3 DNA is TGTGCCACCAGCGGAAGACTAGGCTCCTACAATGAGCAGTTCTTC. This gives the protein CATSGRLGSYNEQFF.

By share of the sample, this clonotype is medium-sized. The chain has TRBV29-1 and TRBJ2-5; D gene ambiguous. Germline V gene sequence: CDR1 SQVTM, CDR2 ANQGSEA. This CDR3 contains 10 residues. With 7 bases removed from V and 5 bases from J, the gap between germline ends came to 8 bases. The CDR3 protein is CSAGGETQYF. CDR3 DNA sequence: TGCAGCGCTGGTGGTGAGACCCAGTACTTC.

Relative to its sample, this clonotype is medium-sized. This chain connects TRBV20-1 to TRBJ2-1, with 15 bases matching TRBD2. Germline CDR1 DFQATT, CDR2 SNEGSKA (reference sequence). V lost 6 bases, J lost 6 bases, and 3 bases stayed unmatched. The CDR3 covers 14 residues. The CDR3 sequence: CSATGLAGGNEQFF. The CDR3 DNA reads TGCAGTGCAACGGGACTAGCGGGAGGCAATGAGCAGTTCTTC.

This clonotype showed up many times. This chain's CDR3 is CASSPATFISGELFF. The CDR3 DNA follows: TGTGCCAGCAGCCCAGCTACCTTCATCTCCGGGGAGCTGTTTTTT. The chain combines TRBV7-6 with TRBJ2-2; D gene unclear. Trimming cost V 5 bases and J 6 bases, with 16 bases left between them. The CDR3 is 15 residues long. The germline gives CDR1 SGHVS, CDR2 FNYEAQ.

In its sample, this clonotype was seen many times. The V and J genes are TRBV6-4 and TRBJ2-1; D remains unclear. Trimming cost V 4 bases and J 6 bases, with 10 bases left between them. CDR3 length: 13 residues. Germline-derived CDR1 and CDR2 are MRHNA and SNTAGT. The CDR3: CASSGQAGNEQFF. CDR3 DNA: TGTGCCAGCAGTGGGCAGGCAGGCAATGAGCAGTTCTTC.

The chain recombines TRBV7-9 with TRBJ1-5, with unresolved D. CDR1 and CDR2 (germline): SEHNR, FQNEAQ (reference sequence). V was shortened by 1 base and J by 5 bases, with 6 bases between the two germline ends. The CDR3 consists of 13 residues. CDR3: CASSLDSYQPQHF. CDR3 nucleotides: TGTGCCAGCAGCTTAGACAGTTATCAGCCCCAGCATTTT.